What follows is one T cell receptor (beta chain) and its context. The germline gives CDR1 SQVTM, CDR2 ANQGSEA. CDR3 length equals 16 residues. Trimming shortened V by 3 bases and J by 1 base, and 18 bases separated the two germline ends. These data are taken from a study of control samples from healthy donors and cancer patients. Assay used: immunoSEQ multiplex PCR; TCRdb lists only in-frame clones, some missing. The repertoire includes about 92,000 clones, roughly four fifths of them detected once, and roughly 9.8% sits in the top ten. This clonotype originated in a woman aged 60 to 75 in good health. This rearrangement joins TRBV29-1 to TRBJ2-5; the D is unclear. Sequencing was performed on blood. Here the CDR3 reads CSVDPRSGVLQETQYF. The CDR3 bases are TGCAGCGTTGATCCCCGCAGTGGGGTTCTCCAAGAGACCCAGTACTTC.